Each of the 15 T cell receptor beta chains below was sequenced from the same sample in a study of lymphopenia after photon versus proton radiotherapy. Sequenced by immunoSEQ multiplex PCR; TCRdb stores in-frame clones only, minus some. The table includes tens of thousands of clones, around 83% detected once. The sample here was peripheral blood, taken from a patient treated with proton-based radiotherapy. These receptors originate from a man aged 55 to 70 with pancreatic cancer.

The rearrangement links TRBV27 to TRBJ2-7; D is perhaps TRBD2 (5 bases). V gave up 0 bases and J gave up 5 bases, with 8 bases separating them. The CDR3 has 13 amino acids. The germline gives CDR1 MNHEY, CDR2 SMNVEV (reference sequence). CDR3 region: CASSLSRVHEQYF. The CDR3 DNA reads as TGTGCCAGCAGTTTATCGAGGGTACACGAGCAGTACTTC.

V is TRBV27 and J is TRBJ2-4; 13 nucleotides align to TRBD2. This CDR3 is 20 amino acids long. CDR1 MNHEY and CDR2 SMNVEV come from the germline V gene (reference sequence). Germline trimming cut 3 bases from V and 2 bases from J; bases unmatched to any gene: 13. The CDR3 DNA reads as TGTGCCAGCAGTTTGGGGGGTCCAGGGACTAGCGGGGTAACCAAAAACATTCAGTACTTC. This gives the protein CASSLGGPGTSGVTKNIQYF.

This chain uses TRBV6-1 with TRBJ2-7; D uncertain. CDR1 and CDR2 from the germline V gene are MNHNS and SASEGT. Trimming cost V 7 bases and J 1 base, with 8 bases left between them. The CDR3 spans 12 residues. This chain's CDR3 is CASTSWSYEQYF. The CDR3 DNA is TGTGCCAGCACTTCCTGGTCCTACGAGCAGTACTTC.

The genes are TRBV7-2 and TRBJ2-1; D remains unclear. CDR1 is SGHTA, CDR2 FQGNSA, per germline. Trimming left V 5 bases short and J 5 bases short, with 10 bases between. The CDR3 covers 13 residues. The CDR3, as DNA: TGTGCCAGCAGCCCCCCCGCTCACAATGAGCAGTTCTTC. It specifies CASSPPAHNEQFF. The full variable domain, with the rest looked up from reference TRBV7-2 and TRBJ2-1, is GAGVSQSPSNKVTEKGKDVELRCDPISGHTALYWYRQSLGQGLEFLIYFQGNSAPDKSGLPSDRFSAERTGGSVSTLTIQRTQQEDSAVYLCASSPPAHNEQFFGPGTRLTVL.

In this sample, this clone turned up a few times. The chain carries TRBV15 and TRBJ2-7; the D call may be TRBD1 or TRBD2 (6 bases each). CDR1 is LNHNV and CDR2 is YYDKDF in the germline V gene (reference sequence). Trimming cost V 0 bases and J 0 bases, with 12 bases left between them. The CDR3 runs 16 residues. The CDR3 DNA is TGTGCCACCAGCAGAGACGTGGCGGGACACTCCTACGAGCAGTACTTC. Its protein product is CATSRDVAGHSYEQYF. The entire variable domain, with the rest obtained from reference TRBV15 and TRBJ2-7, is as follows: DAMVIQNPRYQVTQFGKPVTLSCSQTLNHNVMYWYQQKSSQAPKLLFHYYDKDFNNEADTPDNFQSRRPNTSFCFLDIRSPGLGDTAMYLCATSRDVAGHSYEQYFGPGTRLTVT.

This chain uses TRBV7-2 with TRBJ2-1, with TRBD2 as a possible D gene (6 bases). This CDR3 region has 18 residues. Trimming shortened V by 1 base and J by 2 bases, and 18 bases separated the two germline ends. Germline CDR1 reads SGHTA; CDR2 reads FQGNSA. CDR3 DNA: TGTGCCAGCAGCTTAGGCGTGACTACTAGCCTGGCCTACAATGAGCAGTTCTTC. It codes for CASSLGVTTSLAYNEQFF. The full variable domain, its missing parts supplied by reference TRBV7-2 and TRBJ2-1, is GAGVSQSPSNKVTEKGKDVELRCDPISGHTALYWYRQSLGQGLEFLIYFQGNSAPDKSGLPSDRFSAERTGGSVSTLTIQRTQQEDSAVYLCASSLGVTTSLAYNEQFFGPGTRLTVL.

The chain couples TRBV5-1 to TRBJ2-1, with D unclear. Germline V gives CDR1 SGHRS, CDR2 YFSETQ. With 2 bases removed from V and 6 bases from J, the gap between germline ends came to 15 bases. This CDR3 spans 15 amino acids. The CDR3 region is CASSLQSRSPNEQFF. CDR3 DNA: TGCGCCAGCAGCTTACAGAGCCGTTCGCCCAATGAGCAGTTCTTC.

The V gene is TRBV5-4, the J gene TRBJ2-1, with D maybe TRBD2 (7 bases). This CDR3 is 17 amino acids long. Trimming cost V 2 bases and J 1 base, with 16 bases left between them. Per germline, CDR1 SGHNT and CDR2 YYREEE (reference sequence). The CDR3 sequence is CASSFGGLGGSYNEQFF. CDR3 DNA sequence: TGTGCCAGCAGCTTCGGGGGGCTAGGTGGGTCCTACAATGAGCAGTTCTTC.

The CDR3 region has the DNA TGTGCCAGCAGCCCGGTCGTCGACACCGGGGAGCTGTTTTTT. As protein: CASSPVVDTGELFF. This chain uses TRBV5-5 with TRBJ2-2; D gene unclear. V lost 4 bases and J 3 bases, leaving 10 bases between the germline ends. Germline-derived CDR1 and CDR2 are SGHKS and YYEKEE (reference sequence). The CDR3 runs to 14 residues.

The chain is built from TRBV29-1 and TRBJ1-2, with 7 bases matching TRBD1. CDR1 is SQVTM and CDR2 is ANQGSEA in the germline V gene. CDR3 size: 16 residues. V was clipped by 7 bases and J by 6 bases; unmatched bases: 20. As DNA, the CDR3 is TGCAGCGGTGGGCAGACAGGGAGAGGGGCAAGGAATGGCTACACCTTC. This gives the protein CSGGQTGRGARNGYTF.

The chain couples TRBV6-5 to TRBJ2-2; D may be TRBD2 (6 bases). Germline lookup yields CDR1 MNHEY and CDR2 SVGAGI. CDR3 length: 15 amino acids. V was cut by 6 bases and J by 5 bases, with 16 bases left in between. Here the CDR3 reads CASSALRGDTGELFF. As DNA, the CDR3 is TGTGCCAGCAGCGCACTACGCGGGGATACCGGGGAGCTGTTTTTT.

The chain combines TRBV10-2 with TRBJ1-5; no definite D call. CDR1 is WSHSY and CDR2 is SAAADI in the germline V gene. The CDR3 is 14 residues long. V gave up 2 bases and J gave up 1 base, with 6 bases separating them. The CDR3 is CASSEVVSNQPQHF. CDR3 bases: TGCGCCAGCAGTGAGGTGGTAAGCAATCAGCCCCAGCATTTT.

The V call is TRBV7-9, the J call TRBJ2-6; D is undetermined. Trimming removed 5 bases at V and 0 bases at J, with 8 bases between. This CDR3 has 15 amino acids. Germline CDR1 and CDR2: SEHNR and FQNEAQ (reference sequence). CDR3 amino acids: CASSITHSGANVLTF. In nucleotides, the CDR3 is TGTGCCAGCAGCATCACCCACTCTGGGGCCAACGTCCTGACTTTC.

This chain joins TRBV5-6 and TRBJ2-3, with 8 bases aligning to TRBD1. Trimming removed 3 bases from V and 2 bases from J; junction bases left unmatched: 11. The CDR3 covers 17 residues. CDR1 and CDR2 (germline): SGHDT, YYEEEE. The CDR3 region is CASSSRAGGRYTDTQYF. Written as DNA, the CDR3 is TGTGCCAGCAGCTCCCGTGCAGGGGGCAGGTACACAGATACGCAGTATTTT. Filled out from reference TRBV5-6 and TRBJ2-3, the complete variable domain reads DAGVTQSPTHLIKTRGQQVTLRCSPKSGHDTVSWYQQALGQGPQFIFQYYEEEERQRGNFPDRFSGHQFPNYSSELNVNALLLGDSALYLCASSSRAGGRYTDTQYFGPGTRLTVL.

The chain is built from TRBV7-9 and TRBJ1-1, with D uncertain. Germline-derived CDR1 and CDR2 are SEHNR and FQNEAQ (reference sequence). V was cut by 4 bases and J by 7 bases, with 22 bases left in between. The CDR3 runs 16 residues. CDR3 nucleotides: TGTGCCAGCAGCTATATCGACGGGCTTGGCCGTCTTGAAGCTTTCTTT. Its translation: CASSYIDGLGRLEAFF.